Shown below are 30 T cell receptor beta chains from a single sample sequenced in a study of T cells in women clearing cervical HPV infection. Assay used: immunoSEQ multiplex PCR; TCRdb lists only in-frame clones, some missing. Across roughly 23,000 clones, the top ten clones capture under 10% of the sample. Sequenced: blood buffy coat. These receptor sequences come from a woman between 18 and 70 years old with a cervical HPV16 infection that either progressed to CIN3+ or cleared (not recorded which).

Notes on this clone: Coverage ceases 3 residues before the CDR3 finishes, and the germline J gene fills in the end. This chain uses TRBV30 with TRBJ2-7; D perhaps matches TRBD1 (6 bases). The CDR3 is made up of 16 amino acids. Germline V lookup: CDR1 GTSNPN, CDR2 SVGIG (reference sequence). The V end was cut by 2 bases, the J end by 3 bases, with 20 bases between. CDR3 amino acids: CAWSPGQGILSYEQYF. The covered CDR3 bases are TGTGCCTGGAGTCCAGGGCAGGGGATTTTAAGCTACGAG.

For this clone: Coverage ceases 3 residues before the CDR3 finishes, and the germline J gene fills in the end. The rearrangement uses TRBV10-2 and TRBJ2-5, with 9 bases identical to TRBD2. The CDR3 has 15 residues. Germline V CDR1 and CDR2: WSHSY, SAAADI. Trimming at V came to 8 bases and at J to 5 bases, leaving 12 bases not matched to a gene. The CDR3: CASGDSGGRKETQYF. CDR3 DNA (partial): TGCGCCAGCGGAGATAGCGGGGGTAGGAAGGAGACC.

Points on this clone: The sample has other DNA sequences that encode this CDR3 too. The DNA read from the CDR3 is TGTGCCAGCACCCGGGGGATGCGGGGGTTATCCGAG. This codes for CASTRGMRGLSE. The CDR3 in its entirety is CASTRGMRGLSEQYF. The chain has TRBV6-2 or TRBV6-3 and TRBJ2-7; 7 bases line up with TRBD2. The sequence runs out 3 residues before the end of the CDR3; the remainder is reconstructed from the germline J gene. Per the germline V gene, CDR1 is MNHEY and CDR2 is SVGEGT. There are 15 residues in the CDR3. V was clipped by 7 bases and J by 6 bases; unmatched bases: 15.

A note on this clone: Coverage ceases 3 residues before the CDR3 finishes, and the germline J gene fills in the end. V and J are TRBV7-6 and TRBJ2-5; tentatively, D is TRBD2 (5 bases). The CDR3 runs to 13 residues. V was cut by 2 bases and J by 2 bases, with 6 bases left in between. Per the germline V gene, CDR1 is SGHVS and CDR2 is FNYEAQ. CDR3 region: CASSLWTQETQYF. The sequenced part of the CDR3 DNA is TGTGCCAGCAGCTTATGGACTCAAGAGACC.

Points on this clone: The read comes to an end 3 residues before the CDR3 does, leaving the germline J gene to fill in the end. The gene calls are TRBV14 and TRBJ1-2; a weak D match, TRBD1 (6 bases). CDR1 SGHDN and CDR2 FVKESK come from the germline V gene. The CDR3 sequence is 12 residues long. The CDR3 region is CASSQSGTIYTF. Partial CDR3 DNA: TGTGCCAGCAGCCAGTCCGGGACAATT. Using reference TRBV14 and TRBJ1-2 for the parts outside the CDR3, the full variable domain is EAGVTQFPSHSVIEKGQTVTLRCDPISGHDNLYWYRRVMGKEIKFLLHFVKESKQDESGMPNNRFLAERTGGTYSTLKVQPAELEDSGVYFCASSQSGTIYTFGSGTRLTVV.

With regard to this clone: The CDR3 end is not reached by the read, which stops 3 residues before it; the germline J gene fills it in. The chain couples TRBV29-1 to TRBJ2-5; either TRBD1 or TRBD2 may fit D (5 bases each). Trimming removed 1 base at V and 4 bases at J, with 13 bases between. CDR3 length: 14 amino acids. Germline values: CDR1 SQVTM, CDR2 ANQGSEA. CDR3 amino acids: CSVEGGAARETQYF. The sequenced part of the CDR3 DNA is TGCAGCGTTGAAGGAGGGGCCGCCCGAGAGACC.

Turning to this clone: Read coverage stops 3 residues before the CDR3 terminus; the germline J gene supplies the remainder. The V call is TRBV20-1, the J call TRBJ2-2; TRBD2 agrees at 13 bases. There are 16 residues in the CDR3. Germline CDR1 reads DFQATT; CDR2 reads SNEGSKA (reference sequence). Losses at the gene ends were 3 bases for V and 7 bases for J; bases not matched to a gene: 8. CDR3 DNA (partial): TGCAGTGCTAGGACTCCGGGACTAGCGGGGAGCGGGGAG. The encoded protein is CSARTPGLAGSGE. The whole CDR3 region reads CSARTPGLAGSGELFF.

Remarks on this clone: The read comes to an end 3 residues before the CDR3 does, leaving the germline J gene to fill in the end. This sequence joins TRBV20-1 and TRBJ2-7, with D uncertain. Germline assignment: CDR1 DFQATT and CDR2 SNEGSKA (reference sequence). The V gene lost 1 base and the J gene lost 4 bases, with 14 bases spanning the gap. The CDR3 length is 14 residues. The CDR3 bases that were read are TGCAGTGCTAGAGGGGCCTCCCCCGGTTACGAG. Translation: CSARGASPGYE. The whole CDR3 protein reads CSARGASPGYEQYF.

A word on this clone: The read terminates 3 residues before the CDR3 end, so the remaining end is supplied by the germline J gene. The chain is built from TRBV23-1 and TRBJ1-4; 7 bases map to TRBD1. TRBV23-1 is flagged as an ORF with uncertain function. After removal of 6 bases from V and 3 bases from J, the junction contained 7 bases not matched to a gene. There are 15 residues in the CDR3. The covered CDR3 bases are TGCGCCAGCAGCCTACCCAGGGGGGCTAATGAAAAA. Protein product: CASSLPRGANEK. The whole CDR3 protein reads CASSLPRGANEKLFF.

Turning to this clone: Read data end 3 residues before the CDR3 end; the end is taken from the germline J gene. V gene TRBV5-6 combines with J gene TRBJ2-7; weak D call: TRBD1 (6 bases). The CDR3 is made up of 14 amino acids. Germline assignment: CDR1 SGHDT and CDR2 YYEEEE. Trimming cost V 4 bases and J 4 bases, with 15 bases left between them. The part of the CDR3 DNA that was read is TGTGCCAGCAGCGCCCCTGGACAGATTTACGAG. This encodes CASSAPGQIYE. The entire CDR3 protein reads CASSAPGQIYEQYF.

Of note for this clone: The read comes to an end 3 residues before the CDR3 does, leaving the germline J gene to fill in the end. J is TRBJ2-7 and V is TRBV11-2; 11 bases are shared with TRBD2. This CDR3 contains 14 residues. V lost 3 bases, J lost 2 bases, and 0 bases stayed unmatched. Germline-derived CDR1 and CDR2 are SGHAT and FQNNGV. The CDR3: CASSFSGRAYEQYF. CDR3 bases read: TGTGCCAGCAGCTTTAGCGGGAGGGCCTACGAG.

Notes on this clone: Read coverage stops 3 residues before the CDR3 terminus; the germline J gene supplies the remainder. V is TRBV20-1 and J is TRBJ1-2, with D uncertain. CDR1 is DFQATT, CDR2 SNEGSKA, per germline (reference sequence). Trimming removed 1 base from V and 4 bases from J, with 16 bases in between. CDR3 length: 15 residues. Partial CDR3 DNA: TGCAGTGCTAGAGCTTCGGGTCTAACCTTCTATGGC. As protein: CSARASGLTFYG. The full CDR3 protein reads CSARASGLTFYGYTF.

Comments on this clone: The read ends 3 residues before the CDR3 terminus; that terminus is restored from the germline J gene. The chain joins TRBV2 to TRBJ1-1; 8 bases are a match to TRBD1. The V segment lost 5 bases and the J segment 1 base; nucleotides outside the gene matches: 6. Germline assignment: CDR1 SNHLY and CDR2 FYNNEI. CDR3 length: 15 amino acids. The CDR3 bases that were read are TGTGCCAGCAGTCCGGACAGGGTCCGGAACACTGAA. It specifies CASSPDRVRNTE. The full-length CDR3 reads as CASSPDRVRNTEAFF.

Regarding this clone: The read finishes 3 residues shy of the CDR3 end, and the germline J gene is used to complete it. The rearrangement uses TRBV13 and TRBJ1-2, with TRBD1 matching 7 bases. There are 16 residues in the CDR3. Trimming at V came to 0 bases and at J to 2 bases, leaving 6 bases not matched to a gene. CDR1 is PRHDT and CDR2 is FYEKMQ in the germline V gene (reference sequence). The sequenced CDR3 bases are TGTGCCAGCAGCTTAGGCCGAGGCAGGGGGAACTATGGC. Encoded protein: CASSLGRGRGNYG. The whole CDR3 region reads CASSLGRGRGNYGYTF.

To note about this clone: With the read ending 3 residues before the CDR3 end, the germline J gene is used to fill in that end. The V and J genes are TRBV20-1 and TRBJ1-1; D not certain. The germline V and J ends were trimmed by 7 bases and 1 base, with 10 bases remaining between them. This CDR3 spans 12 amino acids. In germline, CDR1 is DFQATT, CDR2 SNEGSKA (reference sequence). The CDR3 sequence is CSVPTGNTEAFF. The sequenced CDR3 bases are TGCAGTGTCCCGACGGGGAACACTGAA.

As concerns this clone: The CDR3 is cut off 3 residues early in the read; its end comes from the germline J gene. The genes are TRBV5-1 and TRBJ1-6; 7 positions match TRBD1. Germline V gene sequence: CDR1 SGHRS, CDR2 YFSETQ. After removal of 4 bases from V and 7 bases from J, the junction contained 5 bases not matched to a gene. The CDR3 has 14 amino acids. CDR3 DNA (partial): TGCGCCAGCAGCGGAGGGGGCATAAATTCACCC. Translating gives CASSGGGINSP. The whole CDR3 sequence is CASSGGGINSPLHF.

Comments on this clone: The read gets to within 3 residues of the CDR3 end, and the germline J gene fills in the rest. The chain employs TRBV20-1 and TRBJ2-1, with TRBD2 matching over 12 bases. J lost 8 bases, V lost 3 bases, and 11 bases had no gene match. Germline V gene data show CDR1 as DFQATT and CDR2 as SNEGSKA (reference sequence). The CDR3 is made up of 16 amino acids. CDR3 DNA (partial): TGCAGTGCTAGCCCTTCGCGACTAGCGGGAGTCCATGAG. Its translation: CSASPSRLAGVHE. The entire CDR3 is CSASPSRLAGVHEQFF.

About this clone: The read stops 3 residues short of the end of the CDR3; the missing end is completed from the germline J gene. The chain uses TRBV2 and TRBJ2-3; tentative D call: TRBD2 (6 bases). Germline values: CDR1 SNHLY, CDR2 FYNNEI. V dropped 8 bases and J dropped 2 bases, with 14 bases sitting between them. The CDR3 has 14 amino acids. The sequenced part of the CDR3 DNA is TGTGCCAGCGAGGGCAGGGACTTCACAGATACG. Its translation is CASEGRDFTDT. The complete CDR3 sequence is CASEGRDFTDTQYF.

Remarks on this clone: The read ends 3 residues shy of where the CDR3 ends; the end is completed using the germline J gene. The chain links TRBV20-1 to TRBJ2-7, with 8 nucleotides matching TRBD1. Germline V lookup: CDR1 DFQATT, CDR2 SNEGSKA (reference sequence). V lost 3 bases, J lost 6 bases, and 10 bases stayed unmatched. The CDR3 has 14 amino acids. The CDR3 DNA, read in part, is TGCAGTGCTAGCCTGGACAGGGCAAGTTTCGAG. This sequence encodes CSASLDRASFE. The CDR3, in full, reads CSASLDRASFEQYF.

Remarks on this clone: The CDR3 end falls 3 residues outside the read, so it is completed with the germline J gene. This chain uses TRBV7-2 with TRBJ2-7; 10 bases fit TRBD1. The CDR3 loop spans 14 amino acids. The V gene's germline CDR1 is SGHTA and CDR2 FQGNSA. The ends lost 2 bases at V and 6 bases at J; junction bases unmatched: 4. The DNA read from the CDR3 is TGTGCCAGCAGCTTACTGGACAGGGGGACCGAG. This sequence encodes CASSLLDRGTE. The whole CDR3 protein is CASSLLDRGTEQYF.

Turning to this clone: The read falls 3 residues short of the CDR3 end, and the missing part is taken from the germline J gene. The chain is built from TRBV6-2 or TRBV6-3 and TRBJ1-2, with D unresolved. The CDR3 is made up of 15 amino acids. Per the germline V gene, CDR1 is MNHEY and CDR2 is SVGEGT. The CDR3 bases that were read are TGTGCCAGCAGTTCCCTAGACGTACTCTACAATGAC. Amino acid sequence: CASSSLDVLYND. The whole CDR3 protein is CASSSLDVLYNDYTF.

On this clone itself: The sequence runs out 3 residues before the end of the CDR3; the remainder is reconstructed from the germline J gene. J is TRBJ2-7 and V is TRBV5-4; 7 bases match TRBD1. This CDR3 comprises 15 residues. Unmatched junction bases numbered 7, after V lost 1 base and J lost 3 bases. CDR1 is SGHNT and CDR2 is YYREEE in the germline V gene (reference sequence). The covered CDR3 bases are TGTGCCAGCAGCTTGACAGGGGCCCCGGACTACGAG. This encodes CASSLTGAPDYE. The CDR3 in full is CASSLTGAPDYEQYF.

In the case of this clone: The CDR3 goes on 3 residues after the read ends, and that part is filled in from the germline J gene. This chain links TRBV3-1 (or the pseudogene TRBV3-2) with TRBJ2-3, with D possibly TRBD2 on 5 matching bases. This CDR3 comprises 16 residues. Trimming left V 1 base short and J 6 bases short, with 17 bases between. CDR1 is LGHDT, CDR2 YNNKEL, per germline (reference sequence). The CDR3 bases that were read are TGTGCCAGCAGCCAAGGGCCGGGAACCCCGGGGGATACG. This codes for CASSQGPGTPGDT. In full, the CDR3 reads CASSQGPGTPGDTQYF.

The part of the CDR3 DNA that was read is TGTGCCAGCAGCCCCGGACATAACACCGGGGAG. Translation gives CASSPGHNTGE. The whole CDR3 sequence reads CASSPGHNTGELFF. This chain joins TRBV11-3 and TRBJ2-2; D is possibly TRBD1 (5 bases). The CDR3 is cut off 3 residues early in the read; its end comes from the germline J gene. V was cut by 5 bases and J by 2 bases, with 9 bases left in between. CDR1 is SGHNT, CDR2 YENEEA, per germline. The CDR3 has 14 residues.

Points on this clone: The read terminates 3 residues ahead of where the CDR3 ends, so the germline J gene completes it. The chain employs TRBV10-3 and TRBJ2-5, with TRBD1 as a possible D gene (6 bases). CDR1 is ENHRY and CDR2 is SYGVKD in the germline V gene. The CDR3 contains 14 residues. Trimming shortened V by 4 bases and J by 5 bases, and 14 bases separated the two germline ends. This chain's CDR3 is CAISVRGGAETQYF. The sequenced CDR3 bases are TGTGCCATCAGTGTAAGAGGGGGTGCCGAGACC.

About this clone itself: Read coverage stops 3 residues before the CDR3 terminus; the germline J gene supplies the remainder. The V call is TRBV7-2, the J call TRBJ2-2; maybe TRBD1 (6 bases). V shed 0 bases and J shed 6 bases, with 8 bases lying between them. The germline CDR1 and CDR2 sequences are SGHTA and FQGNSA. CDR3 length equals 14 residues. The CDR3 region is CASSLASGAGELFF. The covered CDR3 bases are TGTGCCAGCAGCTTAGCGTCAGGGGCCGGGGAG. The entire variable domain, with the rest obtained from reference TRBV7-2 and TRBJ2-2, is as follows: GAGVSQSPSNKVTEKGKDVELRCDPISGHTALYWYRQSLGQGLEFLIYFQGNSAPDKSGLPSDRFSAERTGGSVSTLTIQRTQQEDSAVYLCASSLASGAGELFFGEGSRLTVL.

Of note for this clone: The observed sequence ends 3 residues before the CDR3 terminus, with the missing tail filled in from the germline J gene. The V gene is TRBV20-1, the J gene TRBJ1-1; 10 nucleotides align to TRBD1. CDR3 length equals 13 residues. V shed 6 bases and J 3 bases; nucleotides not matched to a gene: 4. Germline V lookup: CDR1 DFQATT, CDR2 SNEGSKA (reference sequence). The CDR3 bases that were read are TGCAGTGCCTTGGACAGGGGGGACACTGAA. Its protein product is CSALDRGDTE. In full, the CDR3 is CSALDRGDTEAFF.

Concerning this clone itself: The CDR3 extends 3 residues past the end of the read, so its final part is completed from the germline J gene. This chain connects TRBV30 to TRBJ2-1; 9 nucleotides agree with TRBD2. With 5 bases clipped from V and 2 bases from J, the junction kept 1 base outside the gene matches. This CDR3 is built from 13 residues. The germline V gene has CDR1 GTSNPN and CDR2 SVGIG (reference sequence). The CDR3 spells CAWVAGAYNEQFF. CDR3 bases read: TGTGCCTGGGTAGCGGGAGCCTACAATGAG.

Concerning this clone: The sequenced fragment ends 3 residues before the CDR3 boundary, so the rest is inferred from the germline J gene. The rearrangement joins TRBV6-1 to TRBJ1-5; a weak D match, TRBD1 (6 bases). The CDR3 has 13 residues. Germline assignment: CDR1 MNHNS and CDR2 SASEGT. Trimming removed 4 bases from V and 5 bases from J, with 9 bases in between. The CDR3 spells CASSGYRDQPQHF. The CDR3 bases that were read are TGTGCCAGCAGTGGATACAGGGATCAGCCC.

The CDR3 DNA, read in part, is TGTGCCAGCAGCCCCGGGACAGGGGCTTACAATGAG. It is translated as CASSPGTGAYNE. In full, the CDR3 reads CASSPGTGAYNEQFF. This sequence joins TRBV5-4 and TRBJ2-1; 10 nucleotides agree with TRBD1. The read is 3 residues too short to cover the CDR3 end, so that end is filled in from the germline J gene. Germline trimming cut 4 bases from V and 4 bases from J; bases unmatched to any gene: 5. Germline values: CDR1 SGHNT, CDR2 YYREEE (reference sequence). The CDR3 runs to 15 residues. Complete variable domain (other parts from reference TRBV5-4 and TRBJ2-1): ETGVTQSPTHLIKTRGQQVTLRCSSQSGHNTVSWYQQALGQGPQFIFQYYREEENGRGNFPPRFSGLQFPNYSSELNVNALELDDSALYLCASSPGTGAYNEQFFGPGTRLTVL.